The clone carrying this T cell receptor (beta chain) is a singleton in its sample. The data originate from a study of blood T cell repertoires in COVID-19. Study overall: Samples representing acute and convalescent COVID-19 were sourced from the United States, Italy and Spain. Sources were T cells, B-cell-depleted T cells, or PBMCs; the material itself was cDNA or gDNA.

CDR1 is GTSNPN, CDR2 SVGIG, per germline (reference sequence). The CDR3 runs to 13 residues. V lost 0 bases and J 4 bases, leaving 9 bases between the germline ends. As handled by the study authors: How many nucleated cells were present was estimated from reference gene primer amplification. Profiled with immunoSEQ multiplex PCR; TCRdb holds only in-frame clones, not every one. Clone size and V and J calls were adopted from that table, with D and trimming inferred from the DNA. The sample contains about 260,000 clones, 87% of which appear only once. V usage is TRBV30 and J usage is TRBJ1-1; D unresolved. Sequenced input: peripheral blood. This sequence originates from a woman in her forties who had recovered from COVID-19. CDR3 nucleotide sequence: TGTGCCTGGAGTGTACGGAGCCTCACTGAAGCTTTCTTT. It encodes CAWSVRSLTEAFF.